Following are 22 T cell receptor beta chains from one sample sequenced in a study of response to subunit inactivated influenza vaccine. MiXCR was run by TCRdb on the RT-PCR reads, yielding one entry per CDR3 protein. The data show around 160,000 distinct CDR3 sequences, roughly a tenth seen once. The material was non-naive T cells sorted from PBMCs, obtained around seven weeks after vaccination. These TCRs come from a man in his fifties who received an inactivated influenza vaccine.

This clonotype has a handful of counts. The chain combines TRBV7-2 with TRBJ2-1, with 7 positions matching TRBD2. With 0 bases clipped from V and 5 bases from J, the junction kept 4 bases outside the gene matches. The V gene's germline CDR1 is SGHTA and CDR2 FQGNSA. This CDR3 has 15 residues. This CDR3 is CASSLASGAHNEQFF. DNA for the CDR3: TGTGCCAGCAGCTTAGCCAGCGGGGCCCACAATGAGCAGTTCTTC.

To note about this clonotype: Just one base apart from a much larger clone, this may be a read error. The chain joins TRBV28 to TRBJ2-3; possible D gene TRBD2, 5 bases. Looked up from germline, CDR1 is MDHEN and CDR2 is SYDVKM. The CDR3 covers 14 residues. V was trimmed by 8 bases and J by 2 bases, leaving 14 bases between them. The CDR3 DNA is TGTGCCAGCCGCTCGACTATCTACACAGATACGCAGTATTTT. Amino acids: CASRSTIYTDTQYF.

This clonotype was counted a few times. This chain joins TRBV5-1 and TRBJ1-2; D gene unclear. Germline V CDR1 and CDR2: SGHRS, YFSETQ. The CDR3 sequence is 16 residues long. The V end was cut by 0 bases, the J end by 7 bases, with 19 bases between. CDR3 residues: CASSLELGFKVSGYTF. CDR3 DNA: TGCGCCAGCAGCTTGGAATTGGGGTTCAAAGTGAGTGGCTACACCTTC.

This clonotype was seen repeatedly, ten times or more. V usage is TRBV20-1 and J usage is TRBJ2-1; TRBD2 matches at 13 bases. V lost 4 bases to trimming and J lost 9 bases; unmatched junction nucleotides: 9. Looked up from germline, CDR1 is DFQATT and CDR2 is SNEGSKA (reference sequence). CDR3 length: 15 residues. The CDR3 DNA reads TGCAGTGCTACCCCGGGACTAGCGGGATATGGTGAGCAGTTCTTC. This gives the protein CSATPGLAGYGEQFF.

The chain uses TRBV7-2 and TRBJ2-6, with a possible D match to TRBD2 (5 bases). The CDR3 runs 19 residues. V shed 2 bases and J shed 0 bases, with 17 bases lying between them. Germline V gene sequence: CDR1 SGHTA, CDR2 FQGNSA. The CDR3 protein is CASSLPAWGDTSGANVLTF. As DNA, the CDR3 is TGTGCCAGCAGCTTACCGGCCTGGGGAGACACCTCTGGGGCCAACGTCCTGACTTTC.

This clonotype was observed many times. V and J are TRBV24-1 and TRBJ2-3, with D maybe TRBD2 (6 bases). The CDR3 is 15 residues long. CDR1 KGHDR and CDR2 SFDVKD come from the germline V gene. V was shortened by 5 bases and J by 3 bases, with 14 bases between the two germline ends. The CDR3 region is CATSAAGRLTDTQYF. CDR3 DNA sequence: TGTGCCACCAGTGCCGCGGGACGATTGACAGATACGCAGTATTTT.

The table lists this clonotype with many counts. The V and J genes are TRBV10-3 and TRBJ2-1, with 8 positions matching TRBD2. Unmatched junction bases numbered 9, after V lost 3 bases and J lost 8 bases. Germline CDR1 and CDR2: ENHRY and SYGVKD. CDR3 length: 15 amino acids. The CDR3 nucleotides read TGTGCCATCAGTGATCTCAGCGGGGGAGGCTATGAGCAGTTCTTC. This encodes CAISDLSGGGYEQFF.

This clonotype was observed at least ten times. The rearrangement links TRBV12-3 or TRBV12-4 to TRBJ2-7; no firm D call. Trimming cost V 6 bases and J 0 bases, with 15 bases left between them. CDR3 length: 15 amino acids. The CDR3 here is CASSSVGPPSYEQYF. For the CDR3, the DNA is TGTGCCAGCAGCTCCGTGGGTCCTCCCTCCTACGAGCAGTACTTC.

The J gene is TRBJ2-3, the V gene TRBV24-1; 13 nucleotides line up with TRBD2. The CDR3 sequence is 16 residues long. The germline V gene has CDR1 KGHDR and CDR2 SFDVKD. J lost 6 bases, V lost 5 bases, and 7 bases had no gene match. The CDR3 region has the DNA TGTGCCACCAGTGCTACACTAGCGGGGGGGCCCGATACGCAGTATTTT. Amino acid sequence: CATSATLAGGPDTQYF.

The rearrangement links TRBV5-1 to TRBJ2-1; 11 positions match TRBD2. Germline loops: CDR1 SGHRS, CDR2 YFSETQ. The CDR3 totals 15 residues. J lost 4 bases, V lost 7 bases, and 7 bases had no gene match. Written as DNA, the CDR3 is TGCGCCAGCTCCGGGACTAGCGGACCTTACAATGAGCAGTTCTTC. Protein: CASSGTSGPYNEQFF.

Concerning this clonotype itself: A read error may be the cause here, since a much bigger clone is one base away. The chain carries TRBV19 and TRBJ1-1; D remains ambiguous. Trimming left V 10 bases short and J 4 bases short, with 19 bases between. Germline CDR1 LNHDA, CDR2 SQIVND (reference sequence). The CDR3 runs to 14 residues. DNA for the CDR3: TGTGCCACCTCTTACGGCTCTTCAGGCACTGAAGCTTTCTTT. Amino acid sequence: CATSYGSSGTEAFF.

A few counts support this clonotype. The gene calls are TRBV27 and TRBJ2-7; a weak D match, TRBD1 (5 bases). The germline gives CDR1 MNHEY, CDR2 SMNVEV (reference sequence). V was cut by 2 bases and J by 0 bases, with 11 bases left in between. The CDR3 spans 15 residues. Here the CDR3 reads CASSLRAGFSYEQYF. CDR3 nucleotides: TGTGCCAGCAGTTTACGGGCAGGGTTCTCCTACGAGCAGTACTTC.

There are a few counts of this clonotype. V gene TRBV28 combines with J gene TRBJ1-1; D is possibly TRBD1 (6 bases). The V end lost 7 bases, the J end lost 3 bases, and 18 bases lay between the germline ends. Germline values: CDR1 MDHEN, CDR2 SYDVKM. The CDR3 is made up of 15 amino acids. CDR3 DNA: TGTGCCAGCAAATTGGGCTTGGGGGCGTACACTGAAGCTTTCTTT. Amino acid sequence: CASKLGLGAYTEAFF.

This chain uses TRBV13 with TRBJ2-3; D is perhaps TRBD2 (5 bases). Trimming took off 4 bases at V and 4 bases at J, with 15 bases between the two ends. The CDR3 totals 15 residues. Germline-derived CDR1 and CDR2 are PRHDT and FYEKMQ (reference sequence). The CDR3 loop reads CASSSSKIGADTQYF. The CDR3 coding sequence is TGTGCCAGCAGCTCAAGCAAGATCGGGGCAGATACGCAGTATTTT.

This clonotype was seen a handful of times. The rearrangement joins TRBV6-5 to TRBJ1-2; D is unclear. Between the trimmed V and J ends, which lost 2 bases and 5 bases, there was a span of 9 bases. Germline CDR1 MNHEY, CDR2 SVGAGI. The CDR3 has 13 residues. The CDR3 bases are TGTGCCAGCAGTTACGATTTGGGATATGGCTACACCTTC. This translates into CASSYDLGYGYTF.

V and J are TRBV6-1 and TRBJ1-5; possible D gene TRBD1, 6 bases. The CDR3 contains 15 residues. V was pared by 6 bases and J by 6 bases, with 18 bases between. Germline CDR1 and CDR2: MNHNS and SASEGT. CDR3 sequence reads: CASSPAGEGFQPQHF. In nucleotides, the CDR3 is TGTGCCAGCAGCCCCGCAGGGGAGGGCTTTCAGCCCCAGCATTTT.

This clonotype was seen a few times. The CDR3 DNA reads TGTGCCATCAGTGAGACTTCAGGGGGTGCTTTCTCTGGGGCCAACGTCCTGACTTTC. Translating it yields CAISETSGGAFSGANVLTF. The V and J genes are TRBV10-3 and TRBJ2-6, with TRBD1 matching over 7 bases. Germline CDR1 is ENHRY and CDR2 is SYGVKD. V was pared by 2 bases and J by 0 bases, with 10 bases of the junction left unmatched. The CDR3 has 19 residues.

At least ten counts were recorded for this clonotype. The CDR3 region has the DNA TGTGCCAGCAGCTTAGAGCCAGGGTTCACTGAAGCTTTCTTT. Translated, it gives CASSLEPGFTEAFF. The chain combines TRBV7-8 with TRBJ1-1; the D gene is possibly TRBD1 (5 bases). This CDR3 contains 14 residues. CDR1 is SGHVS, CDR2 FQNEAQ, per germline. V dropped 1 base and J dropped 4 bases, with 10 bases sitting between them.

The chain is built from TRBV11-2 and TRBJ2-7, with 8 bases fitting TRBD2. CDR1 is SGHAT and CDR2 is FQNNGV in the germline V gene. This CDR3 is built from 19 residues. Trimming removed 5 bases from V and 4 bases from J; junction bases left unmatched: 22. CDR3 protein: CASSPNPPGLAGGGYEQYF. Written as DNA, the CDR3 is TGTGCCAGCAGCCCAAACCCTCCCGGGTTGGCGGGGGGCGGATACGAGCAGTACTTC. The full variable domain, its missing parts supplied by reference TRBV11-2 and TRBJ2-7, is EAGVAQSPRYKIIEKRQSVAFWCNPISGHATLYWYQQILGQGPKLLIQFQNNGVVDDSQLPKDRFSAERLKGVDSTLKIQPAKLEDSAVYLCASSPNPPGLAGGGYEQYFGPGTRLTVT.

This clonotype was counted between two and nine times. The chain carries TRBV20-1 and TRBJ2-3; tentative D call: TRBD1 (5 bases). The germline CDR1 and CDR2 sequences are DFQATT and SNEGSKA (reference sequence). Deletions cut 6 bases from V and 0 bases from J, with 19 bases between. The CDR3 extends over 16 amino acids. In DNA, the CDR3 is TGCAGTGCGAGTAGCCTAGGACAAGTTAGCACAGATACGCAGTATTTT. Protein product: CSASSLGQVSTDTQYF.

CDR3 bases: TGTGCCAGCAGTGAAGTGTTAGGAATCCAAGAGACCCAGTACTTC. It yields the protein CASSEVLGIQETQYF. The gene calls are TRBV6-1 and TRBJ2-5; no clear D. Germline V gives CDR1 MNHNS, CDR2 SASEGT. V dropped 1 base and J dropped 1 base, with 10 bases sitting between them. The CDR3 loop spans 15 amino acids.

CDR3 sequence reads: CASSVQGGVQPQHF. The CDR3 DNA reads as TGTGCCAGCAGTGTTCAGGGCGGAGTGCAGCCCCAGCATTTT. The chain couples TRBV2 to TRBJ1-5, with a possible D match to TRBD1 (5 bases). The germline V and J ends were trimmed by 4 bases and 7 bases, with 14 bases remaining between them. Germline lookup yields CDR1 SNHLY and CDR2 FYNNEI. The CDR3 consists of 14 residues.